This TCR beta chain was identified during a study of T cell responses to AZD1222 COVID-19 vaccine. This clone has a handful of counts. Assay used: immunoSEQ multiplex PCR; TCRdb lists only in-frame clones, some missing. The sample carries 75,000 to 100,000 clones, approximately 90% recorded once. Looked up from germline, CDR1 is SGHVS and CDR2 is FNYEAQ. The CDR3 consists of 13 residues. V was cut by 1 base and J by 2 bases, with 5 bases left in between. The sequenced sample was peripheral blood, obtained on day 0 of AZD1222 vaccination. The clonotype was recovered from an adult in good health. The V gene is TRBV7-6, the J gene TRBJ1-2; D gene ambiguous. This CDR3 is CASSLVGNYGYTF. Written as DNA, the CDR3 is TGTGCCAGCAGCTTAGTCGGGAACTATGGCTACACCTTC. Full variable domain (missing parts from reference TRBV7-6 and TRBJ1-2): GAGVSQSPRYKVTKRGQDVALRCDPISGHVSLYWYRQALGQGPEFLTYFNYEAQQDKSGLPNDRFSAERPEGSISTLTIQRTEQRDSAMYRCASSLVGNYGYTFGSGTRLTVV.